This TCR beta chain comes out of a study of T cells in Graves' hyperthyroidism and ophthalmopathy. The overall study: Sampling of peripheral blood happened at initial diagnosis, prior to any treatment.

Amplified TCR beta CDR3 regions came from RNA transcripts. A first-round RT-PCR of the TCR CDR3 used the HTBI primer set. TCRdb fed the multiplex PCR reads into MiXCR, producing one record per CDR3 protein. Of some 420,000 distinct CDR3 sequences listed, approximately 15% are singletons. Each patient was aged 18 to 65 and had newly diagnosed hyperthyroidism of under 2 months' duration. This clonotype was observed at least ten times. Germline lookup yields CDR1 LGHDT and CDR2 YNNKEL (reference sequence). The CDR3 runs 12 residues. The rearrangement joins TRBV3-1 to TRBJ1-5; D not resolved. The sample consisted of blood. The receptor was derived from a woman between 18 and 30 years old with Graves' hyperthyroidism. In nucleotides, the CDR3 is TGTGCTGCGGGATATAGCAATCAGCCCCAGCATTTT. Translating it yields CAAGYSNQPQHF. Using reference TRBV3-1 and TRBJ1-5 for the parts outside the CDR3, the full variable domain is DTAVSQTPKYLVTQMGNDKSIKCEQNLGHDTMYWYKQDSKKFLKIMFSYNNKELIINETVPNRFSPKSPDKAHLNLHINSLELGDSAVYFCAAGYSNQPQHFGDGTRLSIL.